This TCR beta chain stems from a study of T-cell reconstitution after alpha-beta-depleted transplantation in children. Study results and caveats: Several hundred graft clones that had expanded were reportedly the source of alpha-beta T cells about two months after transplant.

This clonotype has just one count. As yet, its antigen is unknown. The V and J ends lost 2 bases and 10 bases respectively, with 9 bases between them. Germline V gene lookup returns CDR1 SNHLY and CDR2 FYNNEI. This CDR3 is built from 12 residues. Unique molecular identifiers tagged the TCRbeta library. TCRdb reanalysed the PCR reads using MiXCR and keeps one entry per CDR3 protein. The repertoire has about 900,000 distinct CDR3 sequences, 25% to 35% of them found once; the top ten carry 28%. The source was PBMCs, mostly from graft donor cells, collected 360 days after TCRalphabeta/CD19-depleted stem cell transplant. The J gene is TRBJ2-1, the V gene TRBV2; the D call may be TRBD1 or TRBD2 (5 bases each). This TCR derives from a boy younger than two who had a stem cell transplant for SCID, so the T cells may come from the graft donor. The CDR3 nucleotides read TGTGCCAGCAGTGAAAGGGGCGGGGAGCAGTTCTTC. As protein: CASSERGGEQFF. The full variable domain, rest sourced from reference TRBV2 and TRBJ2-1, is EPEVTQTPSHQVTQMGQEVILRCVPISNHLYFYWYRQILGQKVEFLVSFYNNEISEKSEIFDDQFSVERPDGSNFTLKIRSTKLEDSAMYFCASSERGGEQFFGPGTRLTVL.